The rows below give T cell receptor beta chains drawn from one sample of a study of T cell responses to AZD1222 COVID-19 vaccine. Assay used: immunoSEQ multiplex PCR; TCRdb lists only in-frame clones, some missing. The sample comprises about 200,000 clones, approximately 92% of which are singletons, and about 4% rests with the top ten. The sequencing here drew on peripheral blood, taken 28 days after the second dose of the MenACWY control vaccine. These receptors were obtained from an adult who received the MenACWY meningococcal vaccine as a control. The CDR3 runs from the conserved cysteine through the conserved F or W. The D gene is left open where the match is weak. Expanded clones are given a class, and other clones once, few, many or no size at all.

15 | NA | TRBJ2-1 | TRBV7-9 | TRBD2 | TGTGCCAGCAGCTCAACTAGCGGGAGGGCCTATGAGCAGTTCTTC | CASSSTSGRAYEQFF
16 | once | TRBJ1-3 | TRBV5-1 | NA | TGCGCCAGCAGCTTGGCCGGGGTTGTAAGGGGAAACACCATATATTTT | CASSLAGVVRGNTIYF
15 | NA | TRBJ2-4 | TRBV4-2 | NA | TGTGCCAGCAGCCAAGATGTTCCTTCCAAAAACATTCAGTACTTC | CASSQDVPSKNIQYF
15 | NA | TRBJ1-2 | TRBV15 | NA | TGTGCCACCAGCAGAGAAAATGGCGGAGACTATGGCTACACCTTC | CATSRENGGDYGYTF
14 | NA | TRBJ1-1 | TRBV2 | NA | TGTGCCAGCAGTCGGGACTTAACGGACACTGAAGCTTTCTTT | CASSRDLTDTEAFF
16 | NA | TRBJ2-7 | TRBV12-1 | NA | TGTGCCAGCAGCGAGGGGACTAGCGGGAACGTGTACGAGCAGTACTTC | CASSEGTSGNVYEQYF
14 | NA | TRBJ2-2 | TRBV7-6 | NA | TGTGCCAGCACCCTGGGGGTGAACACCGGGGAGCTGTTTTTT | CASTLGVNTGELFF
16 | once | TRBJ2-7 | TRBV4-1 | NA | TGCGCCAGCAGCCGAACAAGTGGGGAAACATCCTACGAGCAGTACTTC | CASSRTSGETSYEQYF
13 | NA | TRBJ1-1 | TRBV6-5 | NA | TGTGCCAGTGGAGGTGACATGAACACTGAAGCTTTCTTT | CASGGDMNTEAFF
19 | once | TRBJ1-5 | TRBV28 | TRBD1 | TGTGCCAGCAGTTTTCTTGGCCGTCGGACAGGGGGAGGGGGGCAGCCCCAGCATTTT | CASSFLGRRTGGGGQPQHF
16 | NA | TRBJ1-6 | TRBV7-9 | NA | TGTGCCAGCAGCTTAGCGCAACCGCAGAATAATTCACCCCTCCACTTT | CASSLAQPQNNSPLHF
16 | NA | TRBJ2-1 | TRBV7-3 | TRBD2 | TGTGCCAGCAGCTTAACAGGAGCGGGAGCCAAGGCTGAGCAGTTCTTC | CASSLTGAGAKAEQFF
11 | NA | TRBJ1-1 | TRBV28 | NA | TGTGCCAGCAGTTTTTTGAGAGGTGCTTTCTTT | CASSFLRGAFF
15 | NA | TRBJ2-7 | TRBV11-1 | NA | TGTGCCAGCAGCTTATCGGGCGCCAGCTCCTACGAGCAGTACTTC | CASSLSGASSYEQYF
12 | NA | TRBJ2-5 | TRBV18 | NA | TGTGCCAGCTCACCAACGGAAGAGACCCAGTACTTC | CASSPTEETQYF
13 | NA | TRBJ1-1 | TRBV29-1 | NA | TGCAGCCTTGAGGGAGCTTGGGACACTGAAGCTTTCTTT | CSLEGAWDTEAFF
15 | NA | TRBJ1-2 | TRBV7-9 | TRBD1 | TGTGCCAGCAGCGCGGGACAGGCCCCGTTGTATGGCTACACCTTC | CASSAGQAPLYGYTF
14 | NA | TRBJ1-5 | TRBV18 | NA | TGTGCCAGCTCACCATTACCTGGCAATCAGCCCCAGCATTTT | CASSPLPGNQPQHF
12 | NA | TRBJ1-2 | TRBV6-5 | NA | TGTGCCAGCCGGACCCTAACGGGGGGCTACACCTTC | CASRTLTGGYTF
12 | NA | TRBJ1-2 | TRBV5-1 | NA | TGCGCCAGCAGCTTGGACACTTATGGCTACACCTTC | CASSLDTYGYTF
13 | NA | TRBJ2-1 | TRBV7-3 | NA | TGTGCCAGCAGCTTAAGTTATTTGAATGAGCAGTTCTTC | CASSLSYLNEQFF
16 | NA | TRBJ1-4 | TRBV28 | NA | TGTGCCAGCCGATCCACCATGACAGAGGGAAATGAAAAACTGTTTTTT | CASRSTMTEGNEKLFF
15 | NA | TRBJ2-1 | TRBV5-1 | NA | TGCGCCAGCAGACATATACGGGACTCATACAATGAGCAGTTCTTC | CASRHIRDSYNEQFF
16 | NA | TRBJ2-3 | TRBV10-1 | NA | TGCGCCAGCAGCCCTTCTCGGTCAGGGGCGGCAGATACGCAGTATTTT | CASSPSRSGAADTQYF
11 | NA | TRBJ1-2 | TRBV20-1 | NA | TGCAGTGCCGAAGGATTCTATGGCTACACCTTC | CSAEGFYGYTF
13 | NA | TRBJ2-2 | TRBV2 | NA | TGTGCCAGCAGGGCCCCGAACACCGGGGAGCTGTTTTTT | CASRAPNTGELFF
16 | NA | TRBJ2-3 | TRBV28 | TRBD1 | TGTGCCAGCAGTTTGAGTGGACAGGGGAAGACAGATACGCAGTATTTT | CASSLSGQGKTDTQYF